The 32 T cell receptor beta chains below come from one sample, sequenced in a study of Tregs in tolerant kidney transplant recipients. The repertoire was sequenced with immunoSEQ multiplex PCR; TCRdb's copy has only in-frame clones and lacks some. The sample lists roughly 80,000 clones, 90% to 95% seen once, with about 1.6% in the top ten. The nonmyeloablative bone marrow transplants came from related graft donors, with transient mixed chimerism. The sample was CD4+ T cells from blood (PBMCs), taken 24 months after the transplant. Source of these receptors: a human patient who received a combined kidney and bone marrow transplant. Some T cells may possibly be graft donor cells.

The rearrangement joins TRBV18 to TRBJ2-7, with TRBD2 matching over 11 bases. Germline V gene sequence: CDR1 KGHSH, CDR2 LQKENI. The CDR3 extends over 16 amino acids. Germline trimming cut 0 bases from V and 3 bases from J; bases unmatched to any gene: 4. CDR3 region: CASSPPGTSGLYEQYF. Here the CDR3 DNA reads TGTGCCAGCTCACCACCGGGGACTAGCGGACTCTACGAGCAGTACTTC.

In its sample, this clone was seen once. The J gene is TRBJ1-4, the V gene TRBV5-5, with D perhaps matching TRBD1 (6 bases). Trimming left V 5 bases short and J 6 bases short, with 14 bases between. The CDR3 sequence is 14 residues long. CDR1 is SGHKS and CDR2 is YYEKEE in the germline V gene (reference sequence). The CDR3 region has the DNA TGTGCCAGCAGTTCACAGGGTTACGATGAAAAACTGTTTTTT. The encoded protein is CASSSQGYDEKLFF.

This chain connects TRBV4-3 to TRBJ1-1; D unclear. The CDR3 is made up of 13 amino acids. V was cut by 0 bases and J by 11 bases, with 13 bases left in between. Germline V gives CDR1 LGHNA, CDR2 YSLEER. The chain's CDR3 is CASSQDRTAGAFF. CDR3 coding DNA: TGCGCCAGCAGCCAAGATCGAACGGCCGGGGCTTTCTTT.

The V and J genes are TRBV9 and TRBJ1-3; no firm D call. The germline V gene has CDR1 SGDLS and CDR2 YYNGEE. There are 14 residues in the CDR3. Trimming took off 2 bases at V and 4 bases at J, with 10 bases between the two ends. CDR3 sequence: CASSVSTGGNTIYF. The CDR3 DNA follows: TGTGCCAGCAGCGTCTCGACTGGGGGAAACACCATATATTTT.

The gene calls are TRBV10-3 and TRBJ2-1, with 14 bases aligning to TRBD2. This CDR3 comprises 16 residues. The germline gives CDR1 ENHRY, CDR2 SYGVKD. V was clipped by 7 bases and J by 3 bases; unmatched bases: 5. CDR3 sequence reads: CAITSGLAGGYNEQFF. Here the CDR3 DNA reads TGTGCCATCACCTCAGGACTAGCGGGGGGCTACAATGAGCAGTTCTTC.

This rearrangement joins TRBV29-1 to TRBJ2-3; 9 bases align to TRBD2. Losses at the gene ends were 6 bases for V and 4 bases for J; bases not matched to a gene: 14. CDR1 is SQVTM, CDR2 ANQGSEA, per germline. The CDR3 sequence is 16 residues long. The chain's CDR3 is CSVGLARVLGADTQYF. CDR3 coding DNA: TGCAGCGTAGGACTAGCGCGAGTTCTAGGGGCAGATACGCAGTATTTT.

The chain recombines TRBV7-8 with TRBJ2-2, with 8 bases that match TRBD1. Germline trimming cut 4 bases from V and 6 bases from J; bases unmatched to any gene: 1. The CDR3 consists of 13 residues. Per the germline V gene, CDR1 is SGHVS and CDR2 is FQNEAQ. The CDR3 reads CASSSDRAGELFF. CDR3 coding DNA: TGTGCCAGCAGCTCGGACAGGGCCGGGGAGCTGTTTTTT.

As to this clone: The same CDR3 also results from other DNA sequences found in this sample. The rearrangement links TRBV28 to TRBJ1-6; D remains unclear. Germline values: CDR1 MDHEN, CDR2 SYDVKM. V lost 3 bases, J lost 7 bases, and 13 bases lay in between. The CDR3 length is 15 residues. The CDR3 loop is CASSLFAAGNSPLHF. CDR3 nucleotide sequence: TGTGCCAGCAGTTTGTTTGCGGCCGGGAATTCACCCCTCCACTTT.

The chain is built from TRBV5-5 and TRBJ2-7; 10 nucleotides match TRBD1. CDR1 SGHKS and CDR2 YYEKEE come from the germline V gene (reference sequence). Trimming took 4 bases from V and 3 from J; bases not matched to a gene: 7. CDR3 length: 15 residues. The CDR3 nucleotides read TGTGCCAGCAGCCCCACCGGGACAGGGGTCTACGAGCAGTACTTC. Translating gives CASSPTGTGVYEQYF.

This clone has only a few counts. The chain combines TRBV7-9 with TRBJ2-7; a weak D match, TRBD2 (6 bases). Germline values: CDR1 SEHNR, CDR2 FQNEAQ (reference sequence). This CDR3 is built from 14 residues. The V end lost 4 bases, the J end lost 3 bases, and 13 bases lay between the germline ends. CDR3 nucleotides: TGTGCCAGCAGCTCTTCGGGACTTTACTACGAGCAGTACTTC. Its protein product is CASSSSGLYYEQYF.

This sequence joins TRBV7-6 and TRBJ2-2, with D maybe TRBD2 (5 bases). Trimming left V 1 base short and J 3 bases short, with 18 bases between. The germline gives CDR1 SGHVS, CDR2 FNYEAQ. This CDR3 region has 18 residues. The CDR3 reads CASSLVRGRDPHTGELFF. Here the CDR3 DNA reads TGTGCCAGCAGCTTAGTTCGAGGGAGAGACCCCCACACCGGGGAGCTGTTTTTT.

The gene calls are TRBV27 and TRBJ2-7; the D gene is possibly TRBD2 (7 bases). V lost 3 bases and J 0 bases, leaving 15 bases between the germline ends. The CDR3 is 16 amino acids. CDR1 and CDR2 from the germline V gene are MNHEY and SMNVEV (reference sequence). CDR3 sequence: CASSLVRGASSYEQYF. For the CDR3, the DNA is TGTGCCAGCAGTTTGGTCCGGGGGGCCAGCTCCTACGAGCAGTACTTC.

The CDR3 DNA reads TGTGCCAGTAGTCGACACCTCCAAGTAATCGAGCAGTACTTC. Translated: CASSRHLQVIEQYF. The chain uses TRBV19 and TRBJ2-7; no reliable D call. The germline V and J ends were trimmed by 5 bases and 6 bases, with 17 bases remaining between them. Germline V lookup: CDR1 LNHDA, CDR2 SQIVND (reference sequence). The CDR3 sequence is 14 residues long.

J is TRBJ2-7 and V is TRBV11-3; possible D gene TRBD1, 6 bases. The CDR3 is made up of 14 amino acids. Germline CDR1 and CDR2: SGHNT and YENEEA. V dropped 1 base and J dropped 0 bases, with 7 bases sitting between them. The CDR3 DNA reads TGTGCCAGCAGCTTAGCGGACAGCTCCTACGAGCAGTACTTC. This sequence encodes CASSLADSSYEQYF.

The chain combines TRBV7-6 with TRBJ2-3, with TRBD2 matching 13 bases. CDR3 length: 16 residues. J gave up 3 bases and V 3 bases, and 3 bases lay outside the gene matches. Germline CDR1 reads SGHVS; CDR2 reads FNYEAQ. This CDR3 is CASSFRLAGGTDTQYF. CDR3 sequence (DNA): TGTGCCAGCAGCTTTCGACTAGCGGGGGGAACAGATACGCAGTATTTT.

The chain carries TRBV7-9 and TRBJ2-5; the D gene is possibly TRBD1 (6 bases). The V end was cut by 5 bases, the J end by 4 bases, with 8 bases between. Looked up from germline, CDR1 is SEHNR and CDR2 is FQNEAQ (reference sequence). This CDR3 is built from 12 residues. CDR3 loop: CASSRGGETQYF. The DNA of the CDR3 is TGTGCCAGCAGCCGAGGGGGAGAGACCCAGTACTTC.

This clone was seen a single time. The genes are TRBV20-1 and TRBJ2-1; 8 bases are shared with TRBD2. Per the germline V gene, CDR1 is DFQATT and CDR2 is SNEGSKA (reference sequence). Losses at the gene ends were 2 bases for V and 13 bases for J; bases not matched to a gene: 4. The CDR3 totals 11 residues. DNA of the CDR3: TGCAGTGCTAGATTTAGCGGGGAACAGTTCTTC. Translating gives CSARFSGEQFF.

The chain uses TRBV19 and TRBJ2-1, with 15 bases identical to TRBD2. CDR3 length equals 17 residues. In germline, CDR1 is LNHDA, CDR2 SQIVND (reference sequence). V shed 6 bases and J 7 bases; nucleotides not matched to a gene: 10. The CDR3 DNA sequence: TGTGCCAGTAGAAAAAGGACTAGCGGGGGGGCCTGGAATGAGCAGTTCTTC. This codes for CASRKRTSGGAWNEQFF.

This chain links TRBV30 with TRBJ2-5; D is unclear. Judging by the DNA end, TRBJ2-7 fits better; the J call may be wrong. Germline V gene sequence: CDR1 GTSNPN, CDR2 SVGIG (reference sequence). The CDR3 loop spans 14 amino acids. CDR3 amino acids: CAWSVVTHSYEQYF. DNA for the CDR3: TGTGCCTGGAGTGTAGTAACTCATTCCTACGAGCAGTACTTC.

V usage is TRBV4-2 and J usage is TRBJ1-2, with D possibly being TRBD1 (6 bases). The germline V gene encodes CDR1 LGHNA and CDR2 YNFKEQ. V gave up 5 bases and J gave up 6 bases, with 19 bases separating them. The CDR3 totals 15 residues. The DNA of the CDR3 is TGTGCCAGCAGCGATTCGCAAGGGAGGGACAATGGCTACACCTTC. Its protein product is CASSDSQGRDNGYTF.

This clone was seen once. The chain uses TRBV7-2 and TRBJ2-7, with D possibly TRBD2 on 6 matching bases. This CDR3 spans 15 amino acids. V lost 1 base to trimming and J lost 2 bases, with 12 bases between them. CDR1 is SGHTA and CDR2 is FQGNSA in the germline V gene. The CDR3 DNA reads as TGTGCCAGCAGCTTAGGGTCGGGGGATCCCTACGAGCAGTACTTC. Amino acids: CASSLGSGDPYEQYF.

The rearrangement uses TRBV4-3 and TRBJ2-1, with a tentative D call TRBD2 (6 bases). Germline V lookup: CDR1 LGHNA, CDR2 YSLEER. The V and J ends lost 0 bases and 1 base respectively, with 10 bases between them. The CDR3 covers 16 residues. The CDR3 region is CASSQEGGLSYNEQFF. CDR3 sequence (DNA): TGCGCCAGCAGCCAAGAGGGGGGACTTTCCTACAATGAGCAGTTCTTC.

This clone was counted once. The chain joins TRBV15 to TRBJ2-7; 11 nucleotides agree with TRBD2. The CDR3 has 15 amino acids. The V and J ends lost 1 base and 7 bases, in that order; junction bases with no gene match: 6. Germline values: CDR1 LNHNV, CDR2 YYDKDF (reference sequence). CDR3 DNA sequence: TGTGCCACCAGCAGAGCTGGCCTAGCGGGGGGTGAGCAGTACTTC. Residues: CATSRAGLAGGEQYF.

The chain recombines TRBV28 with TRBJ1-2, with a possible D match to TRBD1 (5 bases). Trimming cost V 7 bases and J 8 bases, with 20 bases left between them. This CDR3 is built from 14 residues. The germline CDR1 and CDR2 sequences are MDHEN and SYDVKM. CDR3 nucleotide sequence: TGTGCCAGCACCTCTCAGGGCAGGACGGCGGGCTACACCTTC. Translating gives CASTSQGRTAGYTF.

This chain links TRBV5-4 with TRBJ1-2, with TRBD1 matching over 8 bases. With 4 bases clipped from V and 2 bases from J, the junction kept 4 bases outside the gene matches. The length of the CDR3 is 14 residues. Looked up from germline, CDR1 is SGHNT and CDR2 is YYREEE (reference sequence). In DNA, the CDR3 is TGTGCCAGCAGCCAACGGACAGGGAACTATGGCTACACCTTC. As protein: CASSQRTGNYGYTF. Together with reference TRBV5-4 and TRBJ1-2, the CDR3 gives the full variable domain: ETGVTQSPTHLIKTRGQQVTLRCSSQSGHNTVSWYQQALGQGPQFIFQYYREEENGRGNFPPRFSGLQFPNYSSELNVNALELDDSALYLCASSQRTGNYGYTFGSGTRLTVV.

The V gene is TRBV18, the J gene TRBJ1-2; D unclear. The length of the CDR3 is 14 residues. Trimming removed 0 bases from V and 2 bases from J, with 7 bases in between. CDR1 and CDR2 from the germline V gene are KGHSH and LQKENI. CDR3 DNA: TGTGCCAGCTCACCACCGGGCGGGAACTATGGCTACACCTTC. Amino acid sequence: CASSPPGGNYGYTF. The full variable domain, in which reference TRBV18 and TRBJ1-2 provide the parts outside the CDR3, is NAGVMQNPRHLVRRRGQEARLRCSPMKGHSHVYWYRQLPEEGLKFMVYLQKENIIDESGMPKERFSAEFPKEGPSILRIQQVVRGDSAAYFCASSPPGGNYGYTFGSGTRLTVV.

The genes are TRBV6-5 and TRBJ2-2; no clear D. The germline gives CDR1 MNHEY, CDR2 SVGAGI. V shed 0 bases and J shed 5 bases, with 7 bases lying between them. The CDR3 sequence is 14 residues long. This CDR3 is CASSYSRRTGELFF. The CDR3 DNA reads TGTGCCAGCAGTTACTCGAGGCGGACCGGGGAGCTGTTTTTT.

The chain couples TRBV6-5 to TRBJ2-4; 10 bases are a match to TRBD2. Losses at the gene ends were 3 bases for V and 6 bases for J; bases not matched to a gene: 8. The CDR3 length is 16 residues. Germline V gene data show CDR1 as MNHEY and CDR2 as SVGAGI. This CDR3 reads CASSYPPVAGGNIQYF. The CDR3 region has the DNA TGTGCCAGCAGTTATCCCCCTGTAGCGGGGGGAAACATTCAGTACTTC.

The chain uses TRBV5-4 and TRBJ1-1; 7 positions agree with TRBD1. Germline CDR1 SGHNT, CDR2 YYREEE (reference sequence). The CDR3 length is 14 residues. V dropped 7 bases and J dropped 0; count of bases not matched to a gene: 6. CDR3 region: CASLLQGMNTEAFF. For the CDR3, the DNA is TGTGCCAGCCTATTACAGGGGATGAACACTGAAGCTTTCTTT.

The chain uses TRBV30 and TRBJ2-2, with TRBD2 as a possible D gene (6 bases). The CDR3 spans 15 residues. V gave up 0 bases and J gave up 3 bases, with 11 bases separating them. Germline CDR1 GTSNPN, CDR2 SVGIG (reference sequence). The CDR3 nucleotides read TGTGCCTGGAGTGTAAGCGGGTTGGACACCGGGGAGCTGTTTTTT. The encoded protein is CAWSVSGLDTGELFF.

The chain links TRBV19 to TRBJ2-3; 8 nucleotides match TRBD1. This CDR3 comprises 17 residues. V lost 6 bases and J lost 4; bases outside the gene matches: 15. Germline CDR1 and CDR2: LNHDA and SQIVND (reference sequence). CDR3 residues: CASRKTPGGKGADTQYF. The CDR3 DNA follows: TGTGCCAGTAGAAAGACCCCAGGGGGCAAGGGAGCAGATACGCAGTATTTT.

This chain uses TRBV11-3 with TRBJ1-1, with D unclear. The CDR3 length is 14 residues. Looked up from germline, CDR1 is SGHNT and CDR2 is YENEEA. V was cut by 1 base and J by 0 bases, with 6 bases left in between. CDR3 loop: CASSLGAVNTEAFF. For the CDR3, the DNA is TGTGCCAGCAGCTTAGGGGCCGTGAACACTGAAGCTTTCTTT.